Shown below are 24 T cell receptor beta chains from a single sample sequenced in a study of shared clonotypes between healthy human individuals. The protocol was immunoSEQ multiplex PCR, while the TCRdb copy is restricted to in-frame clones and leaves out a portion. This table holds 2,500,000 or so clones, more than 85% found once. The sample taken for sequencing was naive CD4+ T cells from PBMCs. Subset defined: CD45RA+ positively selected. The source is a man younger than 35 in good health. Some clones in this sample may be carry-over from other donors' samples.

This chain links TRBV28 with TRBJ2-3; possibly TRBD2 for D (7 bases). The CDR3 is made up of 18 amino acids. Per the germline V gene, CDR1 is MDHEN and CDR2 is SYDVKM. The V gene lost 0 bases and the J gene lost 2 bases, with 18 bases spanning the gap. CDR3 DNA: TGTGCCAGCAGTTTATGGAGAGGGGGGGGCCGACCCACAGATACGCAGTATTTT. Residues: CASSLWRGGGRPTDTQYF. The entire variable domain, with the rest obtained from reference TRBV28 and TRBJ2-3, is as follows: DVKVTQSSRYLVKRTGEKVFLECVQDMDHENMFWYRQDPGLGLRLIYFSYDVKMKEKGDIPEGYSVSREKKERFSLILESASTNQTSMYLCASSLWRGGGRPTDTQYFGPGTRLTVL.

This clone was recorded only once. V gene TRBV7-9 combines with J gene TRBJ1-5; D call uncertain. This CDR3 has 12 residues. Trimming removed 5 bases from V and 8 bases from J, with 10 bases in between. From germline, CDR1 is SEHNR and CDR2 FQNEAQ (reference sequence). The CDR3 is CASSQDREPQHF. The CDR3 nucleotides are TGTGCCAGCAGCCAGGATAGGGAGCCCCAGCATTTT.

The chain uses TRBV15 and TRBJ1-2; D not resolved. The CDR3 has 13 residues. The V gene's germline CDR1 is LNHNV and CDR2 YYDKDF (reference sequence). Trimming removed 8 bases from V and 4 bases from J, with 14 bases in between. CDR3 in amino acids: CATSGQDGYGYTF. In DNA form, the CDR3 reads TGTGCCACCTCGGGTCAGGACGGCTATGGCTACACCTTC.

This chain's CDR3 is CASSPGTSVEGYTF. In DNA, the CDR3 is TGTGCCAGCTCACCCGGGACATCGGTTGAAGGCTACACCTTC. This chain uses TRBV18 with TRBJ1-2, with D perhaps matching TRBD1 (6 bases). CDR1 is KGHSH and CDR2 is LQKENI in the germline V gene. Deletions cut 3 bases from V and 8 bases from J, with 16 bases between. This CDR3 has 14 amino acids.

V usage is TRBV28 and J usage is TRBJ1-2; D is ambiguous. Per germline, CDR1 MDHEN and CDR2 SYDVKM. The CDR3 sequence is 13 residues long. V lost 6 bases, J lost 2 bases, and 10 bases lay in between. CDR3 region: CASSQAGNYGYTF. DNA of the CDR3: TGTGCCAGCAGCCAGGCCGGGAACTATGGCTACACCTTC.

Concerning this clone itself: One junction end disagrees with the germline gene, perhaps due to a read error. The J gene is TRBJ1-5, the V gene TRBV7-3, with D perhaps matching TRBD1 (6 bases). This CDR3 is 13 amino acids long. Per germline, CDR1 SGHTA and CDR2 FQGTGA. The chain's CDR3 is CASSLTGIEPQHF. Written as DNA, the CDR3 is TGTGCCAGCAGCCTAACAGGGATTGAGCCCCAGCATTTT.

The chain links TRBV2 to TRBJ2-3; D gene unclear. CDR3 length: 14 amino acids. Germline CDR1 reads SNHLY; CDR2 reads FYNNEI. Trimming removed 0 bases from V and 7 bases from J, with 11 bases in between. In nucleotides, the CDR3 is TGTGCCAGCAGTGAAGCGCTGAGCTTAAATACGCAGTATTTT. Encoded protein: CASSEALSLNTQYF.

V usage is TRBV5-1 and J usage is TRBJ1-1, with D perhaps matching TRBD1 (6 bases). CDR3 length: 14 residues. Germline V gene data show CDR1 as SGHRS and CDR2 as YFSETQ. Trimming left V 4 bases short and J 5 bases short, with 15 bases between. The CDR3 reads CASSEQGVMTEAFF. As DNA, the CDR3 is TGCGCCAGCAGCGAACAGGGTGTAATGACTGAAGCTTTCTTT. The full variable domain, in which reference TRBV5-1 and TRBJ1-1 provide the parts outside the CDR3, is KAGVTQTPRYLIKTRGQQVTLSCSPISGHRSVSWYQQTPGQGLQFLFEYFSETQRNKGNFPGRFSGRQFSNSRSEMNVSTLELGDSALYLCASSEQGVMTEAFFGQGTRLTVV.

The CDR3 sequence is CASSPGGTIQNIQYF. CDR3 DNA sequence: TGTGCCAGCAGCCCAGGGGGGACTATTCAAAACATTCAGTACTTC. The V gene is TRBV7-8, the J gene TRBJ2-4; the D gene could be TRBD1 or TRBD2 (7 bases each). The V gene lost 5 bases and the J gene lost 5 bases, with 16 bases spanning the gap. This CDR3 comprises 15 residues. Germline lookup yields CDR1 SGHVS and CDR2 FQNEAQ.

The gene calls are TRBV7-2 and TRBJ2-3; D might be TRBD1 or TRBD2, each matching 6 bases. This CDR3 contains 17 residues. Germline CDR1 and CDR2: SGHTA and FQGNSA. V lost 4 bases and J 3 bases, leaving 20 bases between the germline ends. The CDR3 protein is CASSSSWGAGPTDTQYF. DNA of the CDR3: TGTGCCAGCAGCTCCTCCTGGGGGGCGGGGCCTACAGATACGCAGTATTTT.

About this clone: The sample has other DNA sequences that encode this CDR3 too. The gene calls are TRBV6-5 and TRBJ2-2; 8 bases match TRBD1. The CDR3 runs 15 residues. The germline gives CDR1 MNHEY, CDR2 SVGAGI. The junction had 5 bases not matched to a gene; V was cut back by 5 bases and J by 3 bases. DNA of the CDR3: TGTGCCAGCAGTCCTACAGGGGGTGACACCGGGGAGCTGTTTTTT. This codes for CASSPTGGDTGELFF.

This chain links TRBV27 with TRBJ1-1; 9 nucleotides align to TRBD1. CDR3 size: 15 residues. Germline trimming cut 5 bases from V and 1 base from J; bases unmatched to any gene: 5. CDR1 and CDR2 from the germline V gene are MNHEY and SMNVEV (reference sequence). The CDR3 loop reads CASSDYRGRNTEAFF. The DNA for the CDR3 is TGTGCCAGCAGTGACTACAGGGGGCGGAACACTGAAGCTTTCTTT.

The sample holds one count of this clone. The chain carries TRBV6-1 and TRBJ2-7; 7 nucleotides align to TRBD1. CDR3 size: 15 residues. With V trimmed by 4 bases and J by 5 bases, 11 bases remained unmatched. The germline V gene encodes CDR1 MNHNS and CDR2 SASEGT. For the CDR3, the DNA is TGTGCCAGCAGTGTAGACCGACAGGGAAGTGACGAGCAGTACTTC. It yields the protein CASSVDRQGSDEQYF.

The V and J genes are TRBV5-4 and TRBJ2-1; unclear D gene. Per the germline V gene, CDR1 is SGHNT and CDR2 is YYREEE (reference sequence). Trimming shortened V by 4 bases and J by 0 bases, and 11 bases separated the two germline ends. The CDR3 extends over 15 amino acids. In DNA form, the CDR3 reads TGTGCCAGCAGCGAACCTAGGAGCTCCTACAATGAGCAGTTCTTC. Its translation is CASSEPRSSYNEQFF. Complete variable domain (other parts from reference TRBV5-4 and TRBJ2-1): ETGVTQSPTHLIKTRGQQVTLRCSSQSGHNTVSWYQQALGQGPQFIFQYYREEENGRGNFPPRFSGLQFPNYSSELNVNALELDDSALYLCASSEPRSSYNEQFFGPGTRLTVL.

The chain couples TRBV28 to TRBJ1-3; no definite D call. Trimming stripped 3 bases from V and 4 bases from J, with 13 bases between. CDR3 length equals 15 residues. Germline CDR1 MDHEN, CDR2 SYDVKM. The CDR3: CASSFRRTYGNTIYF. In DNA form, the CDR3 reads TGTGCCAGCAGTTTTCGACGGACTTACGGAAACACCATATATTTT.

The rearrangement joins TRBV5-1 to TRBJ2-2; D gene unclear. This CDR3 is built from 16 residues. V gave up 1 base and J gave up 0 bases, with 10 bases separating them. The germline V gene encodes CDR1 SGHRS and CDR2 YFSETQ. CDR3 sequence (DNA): TGCGCCAGCAGCTTGTTTGCGGCCGCGAACACCGGGGAGCTGTTTTTT. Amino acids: CASSLFAAANTGELFF.

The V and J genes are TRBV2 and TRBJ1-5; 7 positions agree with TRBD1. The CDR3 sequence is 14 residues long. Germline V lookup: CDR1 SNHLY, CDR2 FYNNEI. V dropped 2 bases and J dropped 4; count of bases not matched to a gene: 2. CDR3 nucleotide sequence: TGTGCCAGCAGTGAAATACAGGGGAATCAGCCCCAGCATTTT. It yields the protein CASSEIQGNQPQHF.

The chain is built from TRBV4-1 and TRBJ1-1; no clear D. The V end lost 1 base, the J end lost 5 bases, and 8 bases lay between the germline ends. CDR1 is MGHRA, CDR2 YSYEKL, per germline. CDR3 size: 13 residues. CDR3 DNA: TGCGCCAGCAGCCAAGGAGGGTCGACTGAAGCTTTCTTT. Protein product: CASSQGGSTEAFF.

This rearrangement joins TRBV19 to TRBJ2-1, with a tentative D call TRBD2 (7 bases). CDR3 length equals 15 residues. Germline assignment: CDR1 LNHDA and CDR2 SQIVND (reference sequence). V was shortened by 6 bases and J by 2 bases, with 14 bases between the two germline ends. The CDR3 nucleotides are TGTGCCAGTAGGGGGGAGGGGGAAACCTACAATGAGCAGTTCTTC. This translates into CASRGEGETYNEQFF. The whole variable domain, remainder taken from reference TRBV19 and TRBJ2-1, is DGGITQSPKYLFRKEGQNVTLSCEQNLNHDAMYWYRQDPGQGLRLIYYSQIVNDFQKGDIAEGYSVSREKKESFPLTVTSAQKNPTAFYLCASRGEGETYNEQFFGPGTRLTVL.

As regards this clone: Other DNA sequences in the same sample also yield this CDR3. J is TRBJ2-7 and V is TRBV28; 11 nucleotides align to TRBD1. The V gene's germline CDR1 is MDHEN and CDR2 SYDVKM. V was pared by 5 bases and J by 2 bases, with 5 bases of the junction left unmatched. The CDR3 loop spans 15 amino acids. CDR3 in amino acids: CASSQPGQGAYEQYF. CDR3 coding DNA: TGTGCCAGCAGTCAACCGGGACAGGGGGCCTACGAGCAGTACTTC. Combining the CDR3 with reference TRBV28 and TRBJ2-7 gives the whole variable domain DVKVTQSSRYLVKRTGEKVFLECVQDMDHENMFWYRQDPGLGLRLIYFSYDVKMKEKGDIPEGYSVSREKKERFSLILESASTNQTSMYLCASSQPGQGAYEQYFGPGTRLTVT.

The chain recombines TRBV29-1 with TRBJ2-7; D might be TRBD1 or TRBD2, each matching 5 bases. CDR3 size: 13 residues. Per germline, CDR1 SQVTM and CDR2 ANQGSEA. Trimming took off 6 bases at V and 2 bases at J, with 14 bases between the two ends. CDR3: CSVALGPAYEQYF. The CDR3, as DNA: TGCAGCGTCGCCCTGGGACCGGCCTACGAGCAGTACTTC.

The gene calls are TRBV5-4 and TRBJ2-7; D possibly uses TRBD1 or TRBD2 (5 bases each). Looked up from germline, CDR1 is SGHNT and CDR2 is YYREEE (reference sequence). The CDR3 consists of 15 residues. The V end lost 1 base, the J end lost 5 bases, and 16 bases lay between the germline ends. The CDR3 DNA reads TGTGCCAGCAGCTTGACGGGACGGGCCATCCACGAGCAGTACTTC. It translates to CASSLTGRAIHEQYF.

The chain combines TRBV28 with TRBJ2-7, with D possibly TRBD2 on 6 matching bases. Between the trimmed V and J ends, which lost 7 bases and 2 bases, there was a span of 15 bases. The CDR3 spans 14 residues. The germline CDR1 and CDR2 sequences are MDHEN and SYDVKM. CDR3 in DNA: TGTGCCAGCAAACTGGCGGGGCTAACCTACGAGCAGTACTTC. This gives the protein CASKLAGLTYEQYF.

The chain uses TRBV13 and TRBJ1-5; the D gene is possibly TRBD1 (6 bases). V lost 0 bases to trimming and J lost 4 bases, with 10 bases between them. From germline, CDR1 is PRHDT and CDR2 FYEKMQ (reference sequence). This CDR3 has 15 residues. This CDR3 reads CASSLGAQGNQPQHF. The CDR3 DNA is TGTGCCAGCAGCTTAGGGGCGCAGGGGAATCAGCCCCAGCATTTT.